The T cell receptor beta chain under discussion was sequenced for a study of shared clonotypes between healthy human individuals (dated by TCRdb to between 2020 and 2021). Describing the broader study: The cohort comprised a couple of women and a few men aged 18 to 49 years. Per donor, three plates each were used for CD4 naive and CD4 memory, two for CD8 naive, and one for CD8 memory. Different laboratories and diverse techniques were used to prepare libraries and sequence TCR repertoires, to increase sequencing depth and limit assay-specific biases. Leukapheresis yielded between about 0.85 and 9.5 billion PBMCs per donor. Blood TCR repertoires of roughly five healthy adults were deeply sequenced to estimate repertoire size and the extent of clonotype sharing between individuals.

TCR CDR3 regions were amplified from genomic DNA by multiplex PCR using the deep immunoSEQ assay. Extracted genomic DNA from each cell subset was spread evenly across all wells of several immunoSEQ 96-well plates, with each plate serving as a replicate. For sorted subsets, each replicate PCR was loaded with 200 ng genomic DNA, equivalent to some 31,000 T cell genomes. Purified libraries were quantified with a Qubit 3.0 fluorometer, sized on a Bioanalyzer 2100, and re-quantified with the KAPA Library Quantification kit. Each immunoSEQ 96-well plate was sequenced on its own single-read 150-cycle Illumina NextSeq 550 flow cell. The study's own analysis went as follows. The immunoSEQ output contained only junctional sequences without quality scores, so filtering could not match that applied to full-length reads. Sequences were annotated with PyIR, a Python wrapper for IgBLAST v1.9, using IMGT germline references to assign V/J genes and CDR3. Reads with weak V/J assignments (E-value above 1e-6), missing CDR3, stop codons, out-of-frame junctions, or ambiguous translated residues were removed. V3J clonotypes were defined by identical inferred V gene, J gene, and CDR3 amino acid sequence. The percentage overlap between two repertoires was calculated by dividing the number of shared unique clonotypes by the size of the smaller repertoire. RTK rarefaction, the Chao1 estimator, and Recon v2.1 estimates of unobserved clonotypes were used to assess repertoire richness. Generation probabilities for all TCRbeta clonotypes obtained by the gDNA method from several donors were computed using OLGA. In its TCRdb copy, this immuneACCESS table keeps in-frame sequences only and misses some clones. Where compared with another copy, unresolved V genes explain less than half of these, and the others have no known cause. The V and J calls and the clone size are those of that table, but D and trimming were determined from the DNA. This sample gives 2 million to 2.5 million clones in total; 93% of them show up just once. The biggest ten clones account for around 0.4% of the sample.

In regard to this clone: What this receptor recognizes is not known. Base qualities are missing; no much larger clone stands one base away.

The donors were healthy, HIV-negative adults with no recently reported acute infections or vaccinations. All donors were Caucasian adults living in Nashville, Tennessee, USA. CD4+ T cells were enriched by magnetic negative selection; naive cells were then positively selected on CD45RA, and the negative fraction formed the memory subset. Blood was collected by leukapheresis, and PBMCs were isolated by Ficoll-Histopaque density gradient centrifugation and then cryopreserved in liquid nitrogen vapor phase. Purity and quantity of every magnetically sorted T cell population were checked by analytical flow cytometry. Genomic DNA was isolated from every sorted fraction and measured by UV absorbance on a Nanodrop 2000c. Summary of the overall study and its limitations: Larger estimated clonotype richness was generally found for naive subsets than for memory subsets. Based on pairwise subsampling, the degree of clonotype sharing among donors was expected to be affected by sequencing depth. Rarefaction of sorted-subset datasets indicated incomplete sequencing despite the large sequencing depth. Only blood was sampled, and tissue TCR repertoires likely differ from those in blood. About 5% of naive CD4, 3.5% of naive CD8, 2.3% of memory CD4, and 0.4% of memory CD8 clonotypes were shared across a few donors. Clonotypes shared by all four sorted-subset donors showed higher generation probabilities than non-shared clonotypes. The genetic and exposure-history diversity represented was limited by the small number of donors.

The clonotype comes from a man aged 18-30 years in good health. Some clones in this sample may be carry-over from other donors' samples. The specimen was naive CD4+ T cells from PBMCs. This specimen's cell subset or site label, interpreted: CD45RA+ positively selected.

In nucleotides, the sequence is TGCAGCGTTGATAAAGACAGGGGGCCCGCCGACTATGGCTACACCTTC. The encoded protein is CSVDKDRGPADYGYTF. The V gene is TRBV29-1 and the J gene is TRBJ1-2; TRBD1 fits 10 bases in the junction. Relative to germline, V is missing 3 bases and J is missing 3 bases, with 10 bases of the junction outside any gene match. CDR3 length: 16 amino acids, cysteine to phenylalanine. Only the CDR3 region is kept as DNA, spanning 48 bases read in frame from base 1. Looking up the germline V gene yields CDR1 SQVTM and CDR2 ANQGSEA.